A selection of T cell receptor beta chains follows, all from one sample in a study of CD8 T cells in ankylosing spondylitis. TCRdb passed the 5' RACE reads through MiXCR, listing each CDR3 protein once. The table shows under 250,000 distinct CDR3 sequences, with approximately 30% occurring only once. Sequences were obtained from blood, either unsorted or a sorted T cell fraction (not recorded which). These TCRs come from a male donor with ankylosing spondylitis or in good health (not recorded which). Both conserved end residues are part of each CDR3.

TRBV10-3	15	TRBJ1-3	CAISAPGASGNTIYF
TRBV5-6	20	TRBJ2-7	CASSLGPPGQASILRYEQYF
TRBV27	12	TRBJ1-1	CATLGANTEAFF
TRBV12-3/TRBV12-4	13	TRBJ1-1	CASSAGGGTEAFF
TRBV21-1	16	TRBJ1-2	CASSGPGTGKDYGYTF
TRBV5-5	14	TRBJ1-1	CASSAQGEVTEAFF
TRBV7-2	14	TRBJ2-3	CASSLGLDPDTQYF
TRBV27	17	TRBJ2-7	CASSPTPPGQGSYEQYF
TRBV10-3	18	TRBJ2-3	CAISEPSSPASRVDTQYF
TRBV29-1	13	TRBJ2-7	CSVGGRGSDEQYF
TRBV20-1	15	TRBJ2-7	CSASGDADGLYEQYF
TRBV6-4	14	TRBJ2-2	CASQNSSNTGELFF
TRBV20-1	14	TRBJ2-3	CSARDILATDTQYF
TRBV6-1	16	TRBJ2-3	CASSDPSLADQDTQYF
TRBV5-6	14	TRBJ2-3	CASSLILAGLSQYF
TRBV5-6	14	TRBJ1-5	CASSLRNGNQPQHF
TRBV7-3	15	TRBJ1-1	CASSLIIGDRSEAFF
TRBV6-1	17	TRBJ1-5	CASSPGTGVWRNQPQHF
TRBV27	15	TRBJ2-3	CASSLTGGVTDTQYF
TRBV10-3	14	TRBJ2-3	CAISEWFLTDTQYF
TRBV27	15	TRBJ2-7	CASSLLTGPSYEQYF
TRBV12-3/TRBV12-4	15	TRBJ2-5	CASSTERGAQETQYF
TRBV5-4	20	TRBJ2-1	CASSSIRLAGTPSSYNEQFF
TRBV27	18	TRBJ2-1	CASSLWGVAGYSYNEQFF
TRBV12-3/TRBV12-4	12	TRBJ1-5	CASSLGMEPQHF
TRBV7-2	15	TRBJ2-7	CASSLDRVKTYEQYF
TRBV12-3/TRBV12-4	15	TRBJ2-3	CASSRLRGIADTQYF
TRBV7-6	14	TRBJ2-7	CASSLVRGAYEQYF
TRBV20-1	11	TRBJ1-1	CSANRYGSAFF
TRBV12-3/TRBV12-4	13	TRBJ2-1	CASSLIGEDEQFF
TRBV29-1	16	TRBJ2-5	CSVEDPITGYQETQYF
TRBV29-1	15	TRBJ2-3	CSVVGGGGPEDTQYF
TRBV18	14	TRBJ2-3	CASSPRGDTDTQYF
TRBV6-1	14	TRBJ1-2	CASSPTGTNYGYTF
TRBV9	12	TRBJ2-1	CASSVQRNEQFF
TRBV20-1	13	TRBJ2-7	CSATEGSSYEQYF
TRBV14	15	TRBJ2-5	CASSQVGRAQETQYF
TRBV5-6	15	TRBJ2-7	CASSWRGGNSYEQYF
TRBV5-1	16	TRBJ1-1	CASSLARDRGDTEAFF
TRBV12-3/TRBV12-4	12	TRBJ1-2	CASRSIEGSYTF
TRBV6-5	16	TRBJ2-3	CASSYGLAASTDTQYF
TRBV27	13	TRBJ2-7	CASSIGSSYEQYF
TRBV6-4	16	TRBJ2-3	CASSDSGGGSTDTQYF
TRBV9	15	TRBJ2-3	CASSVGVTGTDTQYF